The present entry profiles one T cell receptor (beta chain) with its context. What it binds is unknown. V dropped 6 bases and J dropped 2; count of bases not matched to a gene: 2. Germline CDR1 is MNHEY and CDR2 is SVGAGI. This CDR3 contains 15 residues. Extraction and reverse transcription of RNA yielded cDNA as the sequencing template. Sequencing was performed with immunoSEQ multiplex PCR; in TCRdb, only in-frame clones are kept and a portion is missing. Among about 140,000 clones listed, around 83% were seen once. Described treatment: oral pan-JAK inhibitor, 5-10 mg twice daily. This entry is derived from a study of CD8+ T cells in alopecia areata. Study summary: Tofacitinib was taken orally by treated patients, and the dose was 5 to 10 mg twice daily.

Overall study results and limits: Normal skin's resident alphabeta T cells are sequenced alongside lesional scalp T cells. Lesional tissue from the scalp (especially in alopecia totalis/universalis) showed higher clonality than normal scalp.

Sample: CD8+ T cells sorted from blood, taken at week 4, from a patient treated with tofacitinib. This sequence joins TRBV6-5 and TRBJ2-2; 11 bases fit TRBD1. This receptor was identified in a human donor with alopecia areata. CDR3 sequence (DNA): TGTGCCAGCAGCCGGACAGGGGGCAACACCGGGGAGCTGTTTTTT. Protein: CASSRTGGNTGELFF.